These 9 T cell receptor beta chains were all obtained from the same sample, sequenced in a study of Graves' ophthalmopathy and Graves' hyperthyroidism (dated by TCRdb to about 2018). Sequenced using an Illumina HiSeq 2000. For repertoire sequencing, the TCR beta CDR3 regions were amplified from RNA transcripts. The first round was an RT-PCR using HTBI primers with the Qiagen OneStep RT-PCR kit, and this first round was followed by a second-round multiplex PCR, then size selection and purification. TCRdb redid the processing of the public reads, applying fastp at Q25 and MiXCR, and retained in-frame beta chains. Each record represents a unique CDR3 protein, reported with the most common genes and DNA among its rows. A total of about 740,000 distinct CDR3 sequences appear in this sample, roughly two fifths of them only once. Jointly, the top ten make up 44% of the sample. Sequencing was carried out using peripheral blood. Source of these receptors: an adult man with Graves' ophthalmopathy.

The table lists this clonotype with many counts. This chain links TRBV2 with TRBJ1-3, with 8 positions matching TRBD1. The germline CDR1 and CDR2 sequences are SNHLY and FYNNEI. This CDR3 has 13 amino acids. V lost 10 bases, J lost 3 bases, and 5 bases stayed unmatched. CDR3 amino acids: CATQGAGGNTIYF. CDR3 nucleotides: TGTGCCACTCAGGGGGCTGGTGGAAACACCATATATTTT.

V and J are TRBV25-1 and TRBJ1-6, with D possibly being TRBD1 (5 bases). The CDR3 contains 14 residues. Trimming removed 8 bases from V and 5 bases from J, with 13 bases in between. Germline loops: CDR1 MGHDK, CDR2 SYGVNS. CDR3 bases: TGTGCCAGCTTGGCCAGGGTCAATAATTCACCCCTCCACTTT. Amino acid sequence: CASLARVNNSPLHF.

V gene TRBV2 combines with J gene TRBJ2-3; 8 positions match TRBD1. The germline V gene encodes CDR1 SNHLY and CDR2 FYNNEI. J gave up 6 bases and V 6 bases, and 5 bases lay outside the gene matches. The CDR3 has 13 residues. CDR3 residues: CASRERTGDTQYF. CDR3 in DNA: TGTGCCAGCAGGGAACGGACAGGGGATACGCAGTATTTT.

J is TRBJ2-5 and V is TRBV11-2; D is possibly TRBD1 (6 bases). CDR3 length: 15 amino acids. V was cut by 6 bases and J by 9 bases, with 23 bases left in between. The germline CDR1 and CDR2 sequences are SGHAT and FQNNGV. CDR3 sequence: CASSPYRARTGSQYF. DNA for the CDR3: TGTGCCAGCAGTCCCTACAGGGCGCGCACCGGGTCCCAGTACTTC.

This clonotype came up a few times. The chain carries TRBV7-2 and TRBJ2-7; 7 bases fit TRBD2. V shed 5 bases and J 9 bases; nucleotides not matched to a gene: 16. Germline V gene sequence: CDR1 SGHTA, CDR2 FQGNSA. The CDR3 extends over 15 amino acids. The CDR3 nucleotides read TGTGCCAGCAGCCCCAGCCTCGGGGAGGGGTGGGGGCAGTACTTC. This codes for CASSPSLGEGWGQYF. The variable domain in full, completed from reference TRBV7-2 and TRBJ2-7, reads GAGVSQSPSNKVTEKGKDVELRCDPISGHTALYWYRQSLGQGLEFLIYFQGNSAPDKSGLPSDRFSAERTGGSVSTLTIQRTQQEDSAVYLCASSPSLGEGWGQYFGPGTRLTVT.

This clonotype was seen once. The gene calls are TRBV5-1 and TRBJ2-6; 11 nucleotides line up with TRBD1. CDR3 size: 17 residues. Germline CDR1 and CDR2: SGHRS and YFSETQ. The V and J ends lost 4 bases and 4 bases, in that order; junction bases with no gene match: 7. CDR3 loop: CASSHGQGARGANVLTF. DNA for the CDR3: TGCGCCAGCAGCCACGGACAGGGGGCGCGGGGGGCCAACGTCCTGACTTTC.

This clonotype was seen at least ten times. This rearrangement joins TRBV10-3 to TRBJ1-1, with a possible D match to TRBD1 (5 bases). Trimming removed 4 bases at V and 4 bases at J, with 13 bases between. The CDR3 covers 14 residues. Per the germline V gene, CDR1 is ENHRY and CDR2 is SYGVKD. The CDR3: CAISGGGGITEAFF. For the CDR3, the DNA is TGTGCCATCAGTGGTGGGGGGGGGATCACTGAAGCTTTCTTT.

Turning to this clonotype: Mismatch with germline at one junction end may stem from a read error. CDR3 residues: CASSLWAGTNYGYTF. CDR3 DNA sequence: TGTGCCAGCAGTTTATGGGCAGGGACCAACTATGGCTACACCTTC. The chain recombines TRBV24-1 with TRBJ1-2; D is possibly TRBD1 (5 bases). The CDR3 covers 15 residues. The germline V gene encodes CDR1 KGHDR and CDR2 SFDVKD.

The V gene is TRBV7-9, the J gene TRBJ1-6; D is undetermined. The V end was cut by 9 bases, the J end by 7 bases, with 4 bases between. Germline lookup yields CDR1 SEHNR and CDR2 FQNEAQ (reference sequence). This CDR3 spans 10 amino acids. CDR3 bases: TGTGCCAGTGGGAATTCACCCCTCCACTTT. Encoded protein: CASGNSPLHF. Using reference TRBV7-9 and TRBJ1-6 for the parts outside the CDR3, the full variable domain is DTGVSQNPRHKITKRGQNVTFRCDPISEHNRLYWYRQTLGQGPEFLTYFQNEAQLEKSRLLSDRFSAERPKGSFSTLEIQRTEQGDSAMYLCASGNSPLHFGNGTRLTVT.